The rows below give T cell receptor beta chains drawn from one sample of a study of shared clonotypes between healthy human individuals. Method: immunoSEQ multiplex PCR; TCRdb's copy keeps in-frame clones and lacks some. The sample records about 1 million clones, more than 65% being singletons. Input material: memory CD4+ T cells sorted from blood. The receptors shown here come from a man aged 18-30 years in good health. The CDR3 runs from the conserved cysteine through the conserved F or W. The order of the fields is J gene, D gene, V gene, clone size, CDR3 DNA, CDR3 protein. A D gene is named only where the DNA matches it firmly. Clone size is stated in some rows and not others, as once, few, many or a class when expanded.

TRBJ2-3 | - | TRBV7-2 | - | TGTGCCAGCAGCCCCACGAGGAGGGGCACAGATACGCAGTATTTT | CASSPTRRGTDTQYF
TRBJ2-1 | TRBD2 | TRBV11-2 | - | TGTGCCAGCAGTGACACCGGGACTAGCGGGAGTTTTGATGAGCAGTTCTTC | CASSDTGTSGSFDEQFF
TRBJ1-3 | - | TRBV7-6 | - | TGTGCCAGCAGCCCGAAATTTCGGGGGGCCACTGATTCTGGAAACACCATATATTTT | CASSPKFRGATDSGNTIYF
TRBJ2-1 | TRBD2 | TRBV11-2 | - | TGTGCCAGCAGCTTAGGCCTCTCTAGCGGAAGCTACAATGAGCAGTTCTTC | CASSLGLSSGSYNEQFF
TRBJ2-2 | - | TRBV9 | - | TGTGCCAGCAGCGTAGGAGGAGGACTTACCGGGGAGCTGTTTTTT | CASSVGGGLTGELFF
TRBJ2-3 | - | TRBV5-4 | - | TGTGCCAGCAGCTTGGGAGGGGTGGGCACAGATACGCAGTATTTT | CASSLGGVGTDTQYF
TRBJ2-2 | - | TRBV28 | - | TGTGCCAGCGGTTATGGGACGCGCGGGGAGCTGTTTTTT | CASGYGTRGELFF
TRBJ2-1 | - | TRBV7-9 | - | TGTGCCAGCAGCCCGCGCCTGCAGTACAATGAGCAGTTCTTC | CASSPRLQYNEQFF
TRBJ2-1 | - | TRBV9 | - | TGTGCCAGCAGCGTAGCTGGCGGGATCTCCTACAATGAGCAGTTCTTC | CASSVAGGISYNEQFF
TRBJ1-5 | - | TRBV2 | - | TGTGCCAGCAGTGAAATCCAGCAGAATCAGCCCCAGCATTTT | CASSEIQQNQPQHF
TRBJ2-5 | - | TRBV19 | many | TGTGCCAGTAGTCAGGGGATCCAAGAGACCCAGTACTTC | CASSQGIQETQYF
TRBJ2-7 | TRBD1 | TRBV7-2 | - | TGTGCCAGCAGCCCTGTCGCTAGCAGGGGGAACGAGCAGTACTTC | CASSPVASRGNEQYF
TRBJ2-2 | - | TRBV7-6 | - | TGTGCCAGCAGCTTAAAGAGTGGCACCGGGGAGCTGTTTTTT | CASSLKSGTGELFF
TRBJ2-3 | TRBD2 | TRBV4-2 | - | TGTGCCAGCACCCCTTGGGCGGGGGGGCGGTCTTCAGATACGCAGTATTTT | CASTPWAGGRSSDTQYF
TRBJ2-1 | TRBD2 | TRBV6-5 | - | TGTGCCAGCAGGTCCGGGACTAGTGCTTACAATGAGCAGTTCTTC | CASRSGTSAYNEQFF
TRBJ2-7 | - | TRBV12-2 | once | TGTGCAAGTCGCACCAGGGGGGGGAACTACGAGCAGTACTTC | CASRTRGGNYEQYF
TRBJ2-1 | TRBD2 | TRBV7-2 | - | TGTGCCAGCAGCCCCCACCGGGGGGGCTCCTACAATGAGCAGTTCTTC | CASSPHRGGSYNEQFF
TRBJ2-2 | TRBD2 | TRBV5-4 | - | TGTGCCAGCAGCTTAAGGGCCGGGAGGGGAAACGGGGAGCTGTTTTTT | CASSLRAGRGNGELFF
TRBJ2-5 | - | TRBV2 | - | TGTGCCAGCAGTGATCTTCATCCGGGGCCCCAAGAGACCCAGTACTTC | CASSDLHPGPQETQYF
TRBJ1-1 | - | TRBV7-9 | - | TGTGCCAGCAGCTTAGCGCTGGGAAACACTGAAGCTTTCTTT | CASSLALGNTEAFF
TRBJ2-1 | - | TRBV4-1 | - | TGCGCCAGCAGCCAAGAGGTGGGGGAGCAGTTCTTC | CASSQEVGEQFF
TRBJ2-1 | TRBD1 | TRBV5-1 | - | TGCGCCAGCACCGACGTGACAGGGTCCTACAATGAGCAGTTCTTC | CASTDVTGSYNEQFF